This is a list of T cell receptor beta chains from one sample in a study of blood T cell repertoires in COVID-19. Repertoires were generated with immunoSEQ multiplex PCR, while TCRdb's copy carries only in-frame clones and drops some. The table shows 490,000 or so clones, with approximately 86% occurring only once. Sequenced material: PBMCs or T cells enriched from blood (not recorded which). These receptors came from a woman aged 55-75 years who had recovered from COVID-19. The CDR3 runs from the conserved cysteine through the conserved F or W. A D gene is named only where the DNA matches it firmly. Size is stated for part of the rows, as once, few or many counts, or as a class when the clone is expanded.

>TRBV2|TRBD2|once|TRBJ2-7
TGTGCCAGCATTAGGACTAGCGATAGGAGCGAGCAGTACTTC
CASIRTSDRSEQYF
>TRBV3-1/TRBV3-2|TRBD1|-|TRBJ1-3
TGTGCCAGCAGCCAACTAGACAGGGGCGCCATATATTTT
CASSQLDRGAIYF
>TRBV21-1|-|-|TRBJ1-5
TGTGCCAGCAGCAAGACAGTTAGCAATCAGCCCCAGCATTTT
CASSKTVSNQPQHF
>TRBV27|-|-|TRBJ2-3
TGTGCCAGGGTTGGAAACTACTGCACAGATACGCAGTATTTT
CARVGNYCTDTQYF
>TRBV12-5|TRBD1|-|TRBJ1-4
TGTGCTAGTGGTTTAATAGTACAGGGGAGTGAAAAACTGTTTTTT
CASGLIVQGSEKLFF
>TRBV29-1|TRBD1|once|TRBJ1-2
TGCAGCGTTGCCCAAACAGGGGGCGTGGGTGGCTACACCTTC
CSVAQTGGVGGYTF
>TRBV11-2|TRBD2|-|TRBJ2-1
TGTGCCAGCAGCTTAGTTCTAGCGGGGAGCCACAATGAGCAGTTCTTC
CASSLVLAGSHNEQFF
>TRBV6-1|-|-|TRBJ1-2
TGTGCCAGCAGTGAATGGCGGGGAAACTATGGCTACACCTTC
CASSEWRGNYGYTF
>TRBV7-2|TRBD2|-|TRBJ2-1
TGTGCCAGCAGCTTACGACTAGCGGGGGGCCAAGAGCAGTTCTTC
CASSLRLAGGQEQFF
>TRBV14|-|few|TRBJ2-2
TGTGCCAGCAGCCAAGGGTCGGTCCGAGTTTCGGACACCGGGGAGCTGTTTTTT
CASSQGSVRVSDTGELFF
>TRBV5-1|TRBD2|-|TRBJ2-1
TGCGCCAGCAGCTTAATAGCGGGGGGTGGCAATGAGCAGTTCTTC
CASSLIAGGGNEQFF
>TRBV5-1|TRBD1|-|TRBJ1-1
TGCGCCAGCAGCGGGGGACAGACGAACACTGAAGCTTTCTTT
CASSGGQTNTEAFF
>TRBV9|-|-|TRBJ2-7
TGTGCCAGCAGCCCCCGGGAGCACGAGCAGTACTTC
CASSPREHEQYF
>TRBV10-3|-|-|TRBJ1-1
TGTGCCATCAGTGAAGGGGTGGGGACTGAAGCTTTCTTT
CAISEGVGTEAFF
>TRBV12-3/TRBV12-4|TRBD1|-|TRBJ1-1
TGTGCCAGCAGTTTGGGGGACAGGGACGCTTTCTTT
CASSLGDRDAFF